This T cell receptor beta chain derives from a study of post-analysis software for immune sequencing data. Broader study findings: Compared with controls, patients had more of roughly five TRBV segments, including TRBV5-6, TRBV5-1 and TRBV20-1.

Turning to this clonotype: The antigen remains unidentified.

The CDR3 contains 12 residues. Trimming pared 2 bases from V and 1 base from J, leaving 5 bases between. CDR1 is SQVTM, CDR2 ANQGSEA, per germline. Unique molecular identifiers had been added to the TCR beta cDNA libraries. One entry per CDR3 protein, called by TCRdb with MiXCR from the PCR reads. The table has 750,000 to 900,000 distinct CDR3 sequences, just over 45% seen once; the top ten hold roughly 4.9%. Specimen: blood. The chain has TRBV29-1 and TRBJ2-5, with D unresolved. The sequence came from a girl under 18 with multiple sclerosis. This CDR3 is CSVEPSQETQYF. CDR3 coding DNA: TGCAGCGTTGAACCTAGCCAAGAGACCCAGTACTTC. Variable domain in full (rest from reference TRBV29-1 and TRBJ2-5): SAVISQKPSRDICQRGTSLTIQCQVDSQVTMMFWYRQQPGQSLTLIATANQGSEATYESGFVIDKFPISRPNLTFSTLTVSNMSPEDSSIYLCSVEPSQETQYFGPGTRLLVL.